The 9 T cell receptor beta chains in this list originate from one sample, sequenced in a study of low-dose radiotherapy and immunotherapy resistance in tumors (dated 2022 in TCRdb). The instrument given in TCRdb is Illumina HiSeq 2500. First-strand cDNA was synthesized with Superscript III and a set of TRAV- and TRBV-specific primers, covering both TCRalpha and TCRbeta chains. TCRs were amplified for 20 PCR cycles with Phusion, using a constant-region primer paired with the adapter attached to the V primers. TCRdb reworked the public reads: Q25 trimming with fastp, MiXCR clone assembly, productive beta chains retained. Rows matching on CDR3 protein sequence are summarized as one entry with the most common DNA and genes. For this sample the table gives more than 50,000 distinct CDR3 sequences, of which around a quarter were detected only once. Around 7% of the sample is in the top ten clones. Explained via the paper, the time point label denotes: after trial treatment. The label giving this sample's treatment or condition can be read as: LDRT plus nivolumab, ipilimumab, low-dose cyclophosphamide and aspirin (RACIN trial).

This specimen was PBMCs, taken after low-dose radiotherapy plus immunotherapy. The source of these receptors is a male donor with prostate cancer.

This clonotype was seen at least ten times. This chain connects TRBV15 to TRBJ1-2; TRBD1 is a possible D gene (6 bases). The V end lost 5 bases, the J end lost 11 bases, and 24 bases lay between the germline ends. Germline CDR1 and CDR2: LNHNV and YYDKDF (reference sequence). The CDR3 consists of 15 residues. CDR3 loop: CATSRGKQGLSRYTF. DNA for the CDR3: TGTGCCACCAGCCGAGGCAAACAGGGCTTATCGCGATACACCTTC.

This clonotype occurred many times. J is TRBJ2-1 and V is TRBV6-2 or TRBV6-3; D call uncertain. This CDR3 is 13 amino acids long. The ends were cut back, 7 bases at V and 2 bases at J, with 9 bases in the middle. CDR1 is MNHEY and CDR2 is SVGEGT in the germline V gene. The CDR3 region is CASTLLAYNEQFF. The DNA of the CDR3 is TGTGCCAGCACCCTCCTAGCCTACAATGAGCAGTTCTTC.

This clonotype was observed at least ten times. The genes are TRBV2 and TRBJ1-5, with 8 nucleotides matching TRBD1. This CDR3 comprises 14 residues. The germline CDR1 and CDR2 sequences are SNHLY and FYNNEI. V dropped 5 bases and J dropped 9; count of bases not matched to a gene: 9. The CDR3 loop reads CASSRTGTIGPQHF. Written as DNA, the CDR3 is TGTGCCAGCAGTAGGACAGGGACGATTGGGCCCCAGCATTTT.

This clonotype was seen ten or more times. This chain joins TRBV12-3 or TRBV12-4 and TRBJ2-7; 9 nucleotides align to TRBD1. The CDR3 runs to 14 residues. V shed 6 bases and J 2 bases; nucleotides not matched to a gene: 5. CDR3 sequence reads: CASRTGTGTYEQYF. CDR3 coding DNA: TGTGCCAGCAGGACCGGGACAGGGACCTACGAGCAGTACTTC.

The table lists this clonotype with many counts. V gene TRBV29-1 combines with J gene TRBJ1-1; no clear D. Per germline, CDR1 SQVTM and CDR2 ANQGSEA. V was trimmed by 4 bases and J by 3 bases, leaving 12 bases between them. The CDR3 length is 13 residues. This CDR3 reads CSVVRGGDTEAFF. The CDR3 nucleotides read TGCAGCGTTGTTCGGGGAGGAGACACTGAAGCTTTCTTT.

With respect to this clonotype: One junction end disagrees with the germline gene, perhaps due to a read error. The chain couples TRBV7-3 to TRBJ2-3; 12 bases fit TRBD2. The germline V gene encodes CDR1 SGHTA and CDR2 FQGTGA. This CDR3 has 16 residues. The CDR3: CASSLVLAGGPDTQYF. The CDR3 DNA follows: TGCGCCAGCAGCTTGGTTCTAGCGGGAGGGCCGGATACGCAGTATTTT.

Comment on this clonotype: A far larger clone is off by one base, so a read error is likely. This chain links TRBV12-3 or TRBV12-4 with TRBJ2-7; D unresolved. Trimming shortened V by 7 bases and J by 0 bases, and 7 bases separated the two germline ends. The CDR3 loop spans 12 amino acids. The CDR3 is CASNETSYEQYF. The CDR3 DNA reads TGTGCCAGCAATGAAACCTCCTACGAGCAGTACTTC.

This clonotype has ten or more counts. This chain uses TRBV5-5 with TRBJ2-1; TRBD1 matches 10 bases. Losses at the gene ends were 4 bases for V and 8 bases for J; bases not matched to a gene: 9. Germline V CDR1 and CDR2: SGHKS, YYEKEE (reference sequence). This CDR3 has 15 residues. CDR3 sequence: CASSLRDRGVDEQFF. Here the CDR3 DNA reads TGTGCCAGCAGCCTCCGGGACAGGGGAGTGGATGAGCAGTTCTTC.

This clonotype was recorded at least ten times. This chain uses TRBV7-9 with TRBJ2-7; the D is unclear. Deletions cut 4 bases from V and 0 bases from J, with 7 bases between. Germline V lookup: CDR1 SEHNR, CDR2 FQNEAQ (reference sequence). This CDR3 spans 13 amino acids. The CDR3 DNA is TGTGCCAGCAGCTCGACGGCCTCCTACGAGCAGTACTTC. It codes for CASSSTASYEQYF. The entire variable domain, with the rest obtained from reference TRBV7-9 and TRBJ2-7, is as follows: DTGVSQNPRHKITKRGQNVTFRCDPISEHNRLYWYRQTLGQGPEFLTYFQNEAQLEKSRLLSDRFSAERPKGSFSTLEIQRTEQGDSAMYLCASSSTASYEQYFGPGTRLTVT.